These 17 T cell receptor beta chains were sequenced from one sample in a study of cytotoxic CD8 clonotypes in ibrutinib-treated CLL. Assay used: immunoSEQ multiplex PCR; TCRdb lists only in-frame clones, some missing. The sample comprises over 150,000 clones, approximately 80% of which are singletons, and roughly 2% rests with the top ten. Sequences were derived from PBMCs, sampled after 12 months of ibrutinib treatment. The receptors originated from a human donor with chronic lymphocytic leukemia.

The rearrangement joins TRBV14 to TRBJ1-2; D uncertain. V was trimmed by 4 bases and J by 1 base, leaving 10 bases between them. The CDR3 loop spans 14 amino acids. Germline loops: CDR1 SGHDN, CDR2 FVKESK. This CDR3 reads CASSPRSLNYGYTF. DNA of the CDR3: TGTGCCAGCAGCCCTAGATCTCTTAACTATGGCTACACCTTC.

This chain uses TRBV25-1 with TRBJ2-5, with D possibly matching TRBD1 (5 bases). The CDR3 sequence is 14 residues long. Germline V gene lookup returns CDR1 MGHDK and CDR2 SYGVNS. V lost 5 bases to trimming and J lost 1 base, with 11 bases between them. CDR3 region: CASSRDQGQETQYF. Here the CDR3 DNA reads TGTGCCAGCAGTCGAGATCAGGGCCAAGAGACCCAGTACTTC.

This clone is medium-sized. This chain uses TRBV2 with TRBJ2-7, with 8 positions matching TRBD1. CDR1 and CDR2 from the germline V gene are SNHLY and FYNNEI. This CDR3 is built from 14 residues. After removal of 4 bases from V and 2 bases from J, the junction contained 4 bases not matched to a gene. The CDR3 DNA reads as TGTGCCAGCAGTGTTACAGGGGGAGCCTACGAGCAGTACTTC. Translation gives CASSVTGGAYEQYF. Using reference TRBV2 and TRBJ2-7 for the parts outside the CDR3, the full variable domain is EPEVTQTPSHQVTQMGQEVILRCVPISNHLYFYWYRQILGQKVEFLVSFYNNEISEKSEIFDDQFSVERPDGSNFTLKIRSTKLEDSAMYFCASSVTGGAYEQYFGPGTRLTVT.

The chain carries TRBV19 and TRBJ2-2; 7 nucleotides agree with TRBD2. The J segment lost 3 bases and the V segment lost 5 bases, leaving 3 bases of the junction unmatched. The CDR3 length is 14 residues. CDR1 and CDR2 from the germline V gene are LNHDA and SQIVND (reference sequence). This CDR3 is CASSPGRDTGELFF. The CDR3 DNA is TGTGCCAGTAGTCCAGGGAGGGACACCGGGGAGCTGTTTTTT.

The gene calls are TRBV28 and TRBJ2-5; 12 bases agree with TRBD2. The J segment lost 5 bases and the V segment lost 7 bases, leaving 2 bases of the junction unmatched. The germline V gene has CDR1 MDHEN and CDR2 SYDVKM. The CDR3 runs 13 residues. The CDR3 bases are TGTGCCAGCACTAGCGGGAGGGTTGAGACCCAGTACTTC. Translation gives CASTSGRVETQYF.

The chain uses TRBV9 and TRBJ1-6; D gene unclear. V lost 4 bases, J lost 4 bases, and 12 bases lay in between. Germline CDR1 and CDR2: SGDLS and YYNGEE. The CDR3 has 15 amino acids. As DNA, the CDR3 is TGTGCCAGCAGCTTCACGGGTTCTTATAATTCACCCCTCCACTTT. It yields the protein CASSFTGSYNSPLHF.

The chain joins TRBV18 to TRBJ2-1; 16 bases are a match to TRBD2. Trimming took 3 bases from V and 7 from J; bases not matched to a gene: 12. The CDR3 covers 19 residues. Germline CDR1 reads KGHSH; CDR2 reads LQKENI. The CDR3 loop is CASSPRVMGLAGGDNEQFF. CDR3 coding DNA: TGTGCCAGCTCACCCCGCGTCATGGGACTAGCGGGAGGGGATAATGAGCAGTTCTTC.

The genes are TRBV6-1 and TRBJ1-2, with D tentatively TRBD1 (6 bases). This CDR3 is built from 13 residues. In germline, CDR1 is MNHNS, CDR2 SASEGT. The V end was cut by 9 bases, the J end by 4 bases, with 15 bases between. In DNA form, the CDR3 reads TGTGCCAGTAAACAGGGCGTCTTCTATGGCTACACCTTC. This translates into CASKQGVFYGYTF.

The CDR3 reads CSVSTGGTFYNEQFF. The CDR3 bases are TGCAGCGTGAGTACGGGGGGCACCTTCTACAATGAGCAGTTCTTC. The chain couples TRBV29-1 to TRBJ2-1; a possible D gene is TRBD2 (7 bases). Looked up from germline, CDR1 is SQVTM and CDR2 is ANQGSEA. CDR3 length: 15 amino acids. The V end was cut by 6 bases, the J end by 3 bases, with 18 bases between.

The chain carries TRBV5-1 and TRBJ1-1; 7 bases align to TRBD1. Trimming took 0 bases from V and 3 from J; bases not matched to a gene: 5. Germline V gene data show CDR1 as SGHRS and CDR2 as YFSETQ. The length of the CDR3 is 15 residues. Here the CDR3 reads CASSLGQGWDTEAFF. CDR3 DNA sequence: TGCGCCAGCAGCTTGGGACAGGGATGGGACACTGAAGCTTTCTTT. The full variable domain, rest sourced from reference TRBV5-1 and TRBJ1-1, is KAGVTQTPRYLIKTRGQQVTLSCSPISGHRSVSWYQQTPGQGLQFLFEYFSETQRNKGNFPGRFSGRQFSNSRSEMNVSTLELGDSALYLCASSLGQGWDTEAFFGQGTRLTVV.

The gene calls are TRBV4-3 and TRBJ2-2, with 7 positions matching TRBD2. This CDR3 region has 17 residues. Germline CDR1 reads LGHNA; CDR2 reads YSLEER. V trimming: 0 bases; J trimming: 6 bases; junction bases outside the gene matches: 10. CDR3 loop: CASSQDTSGGISGELFF. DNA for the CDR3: TGCGCCAGCAGCCAAGATACGTCGGGAGGAATTTCCGGGGAGCTGTTTTTT.

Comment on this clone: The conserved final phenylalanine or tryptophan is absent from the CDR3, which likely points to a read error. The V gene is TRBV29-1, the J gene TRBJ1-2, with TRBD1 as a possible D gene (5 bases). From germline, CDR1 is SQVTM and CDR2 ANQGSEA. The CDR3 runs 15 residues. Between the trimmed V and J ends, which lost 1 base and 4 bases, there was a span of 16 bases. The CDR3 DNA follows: TGCAGCGTTGAAGGAGGGCGGGGGGGGAGCTATGGCTACACCCTC. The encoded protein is CSVEGGRGGSYGYTL.

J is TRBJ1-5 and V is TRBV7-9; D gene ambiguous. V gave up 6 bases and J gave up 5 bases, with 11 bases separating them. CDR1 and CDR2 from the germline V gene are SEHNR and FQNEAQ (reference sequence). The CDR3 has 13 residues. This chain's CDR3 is CASSQEGDQPQHF. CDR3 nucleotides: TGTGCCAGCAGTCAAGAGGGTGATCAGCCCCAGCATTTT.

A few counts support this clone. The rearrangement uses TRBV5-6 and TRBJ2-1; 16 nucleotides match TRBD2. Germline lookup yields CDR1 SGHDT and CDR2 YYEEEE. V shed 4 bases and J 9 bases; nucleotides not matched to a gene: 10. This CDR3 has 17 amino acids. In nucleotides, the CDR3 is TGTGCCAGCAGCGCCGGGACTAGCGGGGGGGCCCGGGTTGAGCAGTTCTTC. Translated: CASSAGTSGGARVEQFF.

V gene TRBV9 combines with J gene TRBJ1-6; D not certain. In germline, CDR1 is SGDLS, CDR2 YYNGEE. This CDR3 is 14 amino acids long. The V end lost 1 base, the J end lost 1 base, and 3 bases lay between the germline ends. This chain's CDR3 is CASSVRSYNSPLHF. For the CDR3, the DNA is TGTGCCAGCAGCGTACGGTCCTATAATTCACCCCTCCACTTT.

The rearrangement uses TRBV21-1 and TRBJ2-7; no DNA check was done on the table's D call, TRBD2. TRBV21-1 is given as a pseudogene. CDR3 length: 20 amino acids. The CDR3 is CASSKVPKTSSGTLGGEQYF. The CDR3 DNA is TGTGCCAGCAGCAAAGTCCCAAAAACCTCTTCCGGGACCCTGGGGGGCGAGCAGTACTTC.

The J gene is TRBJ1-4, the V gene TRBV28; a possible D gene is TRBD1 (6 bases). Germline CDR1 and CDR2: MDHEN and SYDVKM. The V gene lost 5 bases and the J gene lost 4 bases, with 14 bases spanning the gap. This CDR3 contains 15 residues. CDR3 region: CASSLRQANNEKLFF. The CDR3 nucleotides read TGTGCCAGCAGTCTAAGACAGGCTAATAATGAAAAACTGTTTTTT.